These 13 T cell receptor beta chains came from one sample sequenced in a study of T cell repertoires in cytomegalovirus infection. In TCRdb, the reads were re-called with MiXCR into one record per CDR3 protein. The table includes about 570,000 distinct CDR3 sequences, approximately 40% detected once. Their target antigens are unknown. Sequencing used cultured PBMCs, obtained from culture after CMV antigen stimulation. These receptors were obtained from a human donor in good health (CMV status not recorded). Some clones in this sample may be carry-over from other donors' samples.

This clonotype was counted ten times or more. The V and J genes are TRBV7-8 and TRBJ2-3; D is unresolved. Germline V CDR1 and CDR2: SGHVS, FQNEAQ. The CDR3 has 14 amino acids. Trimming left V 3 bases short and J 2 bases short, with 9 bases between. CDR3 in amino acids: CASSLGIYTDTQYF. In nucleotides, the CDR3 is TGTGCCAGCAGCTTGGGGATTTACACAGATACGCAGTATTTT. Combining the CDR3 with reference TRBV7-8 and TRBJ2-3 gives the whole variable domain GAGVSQSPRYKVAKRGQDVALRCDPISGHVSLFWYQQALGQGPEFLTYFQNEAQLDKSGLPSDRFFAERPEGSVSTLKIQRTQQEDSAVYLCASSLGIYTDTQYFGPGTRLTVL.

This clonotype was seen only a few times. V is TRBV7-9 and J is TRBJ2-3; weak D call: TRBD1 (6 bases). V was trimmed by 5 bases and J by 4 bases, leaving 13 bases between them. The CDR3 length is 14 residues. In germline, CDR1 is SEHNR, CDR2 FQNEAQ (reference sequence). The chain's CDR3 is CASSLGTFADTQYF. For the CDR3, the DNA is TGTGCCAGCAGCCTGGGGACATTCGCAGATACGCAGTATTTT.

This chain uses TRBV15 with TRBJ1-1, with D maybe TRBD1 (6 bases). V lost 5 bases and J 1 base, leaving 11 bases between the germline ends. CDR1 and CDR2 (germline): LNHNV, YYDKDF (reference sequence). CDR3 length: 14 residues. CDR3 in DNA: TGTGCCACCAGCGAGGGGGGGCCGAACACTGAAGCTTTCTTT. Translation gives CATSEGGPNTEAFF.

Worth noting for this clonotype: With a much larger clone just one base away, this may be a read error. The CDR3 sequence is CASSLSENTEAFF. CDR3 sequence (DNA): TGTGCCAGCAGCTTATCAGAGAACACTGAAGCTTTCTTT. The rearrangement links TRBV7-9 to TRBJ1-1; D is unresolved. V lost 2 bases and J 1 base, leaving 5 bases between the germline ends. Germline CDR1 and CDR2: SEHNR and FQNEAQ (reference sequence). The CDR3 spans 13 residues. Complete variable domain (other parts from reference TRBV7-9 and TRBJ1-1): DTGVSQNPRHKITKRGQNVTFRCDPISEHNRLYWYRQTLGQGPEFLTYFQNEAQLEKSRLLSDRFSAERPKGSFSTLEIQRTEQGDSAMYLCASSLSENTEAFFGQGTRLTVV.

The chain combines TRBV12-3 or TRBV12-4 with TRBJ2-5, with 10 nucleotides matching TRBD2. CDR3 length: 16 amino acids. The trim removed 6 bases at V and 1 base at J, leaving 8 bases unmatched. CDR3 in amino acids: CASSGLAGASQETQYF. In DNA form, the CDR3 reads TGTGCCAGCAGCGGGCTAGCGGGAGCAAGCCAAGAGACCCAGTACTTC.

The V call is TRBV7-8, the J call TRBJ2-6; D remains ambiguous. V was pared by 4 bases and J by 1 base, with 8 bases between. Germline lookup yields CDR1 SGHVS and CDR2 FQNEAQ. The CDR3 runs 15 residues. The CDR3 region has the DNA TGTGCCAGCAGCTCGACAAGGTCTGGGGCCAACGTCCTGACTTTC. It is translated as CASSSTRSGANVLTF.

The chain is built from TRBV6-1 and TRBJ2-2, with unresolved D. The CDR3 extends over 14 amino acids. Germline loops: CDR1 MNHNS, CDR2 SASEGT. Deletions cut 2 bases from V and 2 bases from J, with 6 bases between. The CDR3 DNA sequence: TGTGCCAGCAGTGAAAGGTACAACACCGGGGAGCTGTTTTTT. Its translation is CASSERYNTGELFF.

The J gene is TRBJ2-7, the V gene TRBV5-5; TRBD1 matches 8 bases. The germline V gene encodes CDR1 SGHKS and CDR2 YYEKEE (reference sequence). This CDR3 region has 15 residues. V shed 4 bases, J shed 3 bases, and the junction held 9 bases outside the gene matches. CDR3 nucleotide sequence: TGTGCCAGCAGCGGCCAAGGCGACAGGGGCTACGAGCAGTACTTC. Protein sequence: CASSGQGDRGYEQYF.

This clonotype occurred a few times. The genes are TRBV2 and TRBJ2-3; maybe TRBD2 (5 bases). The V end lost 4 bases, the J end lost 0 bases, and 14 bases lay between the germline ends. Germline CDR1 reads SNHLY; CDR2 reads FYNNEI. This CDR3 is built from 16 residues. For the CDR3, the DNA is TGTGCCAGCAGTGTGGGCTACAGCGGAAGCACAGATACGCAGTATTTT. This encodes CASSVGYSGSTDTQYF.

The chain joins TRBV7-2 to TRBJ2-7; D ambiguous. The ends were cut back, 0 bases at V and 3 bases at J, with 9 bases in the middle. CDR1 and CDR2 from the germline V gene are SGHTA and FQGNSA. The CDR3 contains 14 residues. This CDR3 is CASSLAPLLYEQYF. For the CDR3, the DNA is TGTGCCAGCAGCTTAGCCCCCCTACTCTACGAGCAGTACTTC. Together with reference TRBV7-2 and TRBJ2-7, the CDR3 gives the full variable domain: GAGVSQSPSNKVTEKGKDVELRCDPISGHTALYWYRQSLGQGLEFLIYFQGNSAPDKSGLPSDRFSAERTGGSVSTLTIQRTQQEDSAVYLCASSLAPLLYEQYFGPGTRLTVT.

CDR3 region: CASLTFKTGEETQYF. The DNA for the CDR3 is TGTGCCAGCCTTACATTCAAGACAGGGGAAGAGACCCAGTACTTC. This rearrangement joins TRBV28 to TRBJ2-5; 8 bases are shared with TRBD1. Germline V gene sequence: CDR1 MDHEN, CDR2 SYDVKM. Unmatched junction bases numbered 11, after V lost 8 bases and J lost 3 bases. The CDR3 spans 15 residues. Together with reference TRBV28 and TRBJ2-5, the CDR3 gives the full variable domain: DVKVTQSSRYLVKRTGEKVFLECVQDMDHENMFWYRQDPGLGLRLIYFSYDVKMKEKGDIPEGYSVSREKKERFSLILESASTNQTSMYLCASLTFKTGEETQYFGPGTRLLVL.

The chain recombines TRBV10-3 with TRBJ2-2; D perhaps matches TRBD2 (6 bases). The V and J ends lost 7 bases and 0 bases respectively, with 12 bases between them. The CDR3 runs to 15 residues. Germline lookup yields CDR1 ENHRY and CDR2 SYGVKD. CDR3: CAINVGGANTGELFF. For the CDR3, the DNA is TGTGCCATCAACGTCGGGGGAGCGAACACCGGGGAGCTGTTTTTT.

V is TRBV6-1 and J is TRBJ1-1; TRBD1 matches 7 bases. V was pared by 4 bases and J by 3 bases, with 2 bases of the junction left unmatched. The CDR3 has 13 residues. Germline lookup yields CDR1 MNHNS and CDR2 SASEGT. CDR3 in DNA: TGTGCCAGCAGTGTGGGACAGCACACTGAAGCTTTCTTT. Protein sequence: CASSVGQHTEAFF.